The entry below describes one T cell receptor beta chain. Its matching antigen is unknown. TCRdb ran MiXCR on the reads and lists one entry per CDR3 protein. The sample consists of about 920,000 distinct CDR3 sequences, around a third of them appearing once. CDR3 length equals 13 residues. Germline loops: CDR1 SGHDT, CDR2 YYEEEE. Trimming removed 4 bases from V and 7 bases from J, with 15 bases in between. The sample belongs to a study of T cell repertoires in cytomegalovirus infection. This clonotype originated in a human donor in good health (CMV status not recorded). Some clones in this sample may be carry-over from other donors' samples. The chain combines TRBV5-6 with TRBJ2-7; D is undetermined. Sequencing used cultured CD8+ T cells from PBMCs, obtained from culture after CMV antigen stimulation. CDR3 coding DNA: TGTGCCAGCAGCCGCTCGGCTGACGGGGAGCAGTACTTC. Residues: CASSRSADGEQYF.